This record concerns one TCR beta chain sequence. As processed by the authors: Reference gene primer amplification in the assay estimated nucleated cell counts. Some clones are missing from TCRdb's copy, which holds only in-frame ones; the method was immunoSEQ multiplex PCR. V and J calls and clone size are as listed in that table; D and trimming were resolved from the DNA. The data contain 100,000 or so clones, about 82% of them singletons. The data stem from a study of blood T cell repertoires in COVID-19. The overall study: Sites across the United States, Italy and Spain contributed samples from acute and convalescent COVID-19. The cDNA or gDNA used as material had been derived from T cells, B-cell-depleted T cells, or PBMCs.

The CDR3 has 16 residues. Germline V CDR1 and CDR2: SGHRS, YFSETQ. The J segment lost 1 base and the V segment lost 0 bases, leaving 7 bases of the junction unmatched. The sequence was collected from a woman aged 70-85 years with active or convalescent COVID-19. The sequencing sample was made of peripheral blood. This chain connects TRBV5-1 to TRBJ2-7; 7 nucleotides line up with TRBD1. Here the CDR3 DNA reads TGCGCCAGCAGCTTGGCCATAAGACAGGGATCCTACGAGCAGTACTTC. Encoded protein: CASSLAIRQGSYEQYF.